A single sample gave rise to the 25 T cell receptor beta chains below, sequenced in a study of T cells in Graves' hyperthyroidism and ophthalmopathy. Amplification yielded TCR beta CDR3 regions, with RNA transcripts as the source. HTBI primers were employed in a first-round RT-PCR of the TCR CDR3. TCRdb processed the multiplex PCR reads anew with MiXCR; each CDR3 protein has one entry. The table includes about 360,000 distinct CDR3 sequences, roughly 12% detected once. What was sequenced was blood. Receptors originate from a man aged 25 to 40 with Graves' hyperthyroidism that later progressed to Graves' ophthalmopathy.

In its sample, this clonotype was seen many times. CDR3 sequence (DNA): TGTGCCAGCAGCTTAGTGGGAGGATTTCGCACAGATACGCAGTATTTT. Its protein is CASSLVGGFRTDTQYF. The chain links TRBV7-2 to TRBJ2-3; tentatively, D is TRBD2 (6 bases). Trimming cost V 1 base and J 1 base, with 12 bases left between them. CDR3 size: 16 residues. The germline gives CDR1 SGHTA, CDR2 FQGNSA. The full variable domain, with the rest looked up from reference TRBV7-2 and TRBJ2-3, is GAGVSQSPSNKVTEKGKDVELRCDPISGHTALYWYRQSLGQGLEFLIYFQGNSAPDKSGLPSDRFSAERTGGSVSTLTIQRTQQEDSAVYLCASSLVGGFRTDTQYFGPGTRLTVL.

This clonotype was observed at least ten times. The chain links TRBV20-1 to TRBJ1-2; TRBD1 aligns across 7 bases. The V and J ends lost 3 bases and 1 base, in that order; junction bases with no gene match: 11. Germline-derived CDR1 and CDR2 are DFQATT and SNEGSKA (reference sequence). This CDR3 is built from 16 residues. This chain's CDR3 is CSASRTLTGHNYGYTF. CDR3 DNA sequence: TGCAGTGCTAGTCGTACCTTGACAGGGCATAACTATGGCTACACCTTC.

This clonotype was seen just once. The chain couples TRBV19 to TRBJ1-5; D is undetermined. The CDR3 runs to 15 residues. V was clipped by 3 bases and J by 0 bases, with 9 bases between them. Germline V CDR1 and CDR2: LNHDA, SQIVND (reference sequence). The DNA of the CDR3 is TGTGCCAGTAGTATTACGGATTATAGCAATCAGCCCCAGCATTTT. Protein: CASSITDYSNQPQHF.

The gene calls are TRBV12-5 and TRBJ2-6, with 9 bases lining up with TRBD2. CDR3 size: 20 residues. The germline V gene encodes CDR1 LGHNT and CDR2 FRNRAP. J lost 0 bases, V lost 3 bases, and 12 bases had no gene match. The CDR3 nucleotides are TGTGCTAGTGGTTTCCTTCTAGCGGGGATAAAGGGCTCTGGGGCCAACGTCCTGACTTTC. Amino acid sequence: CASGFLLAGIKGSGANVLTF.

This clonotype was seen a handful of times. This chain joins TRBV5-1 and TRBJ2-1; 13 bases are shared with TRBD2. CDR1 and CDR2 (germline): SGHRS, YFSETQ. This CDR3 spans 18 amino acids. The trim removed 2 bases at V and 1 base at J, leaving 6 bases unmatched. Here the CDR3 reads CASSLGTSGAGSYNEQFF. The DNA of the CDR3 is TGCGCCAGCAGCTTAGGGACTAGCGGGGCTGGGTCCTACAATGAGCAGTTCTTC.

This clonotype was recorded many times. CDR3: CASGSTELNTEAFF. CDR3 nucleotides: TGTGCCAGCGGATCCACAGAGTTGAACACTGAAGCTTTCTTT. The chain has TRBV2 and TRBJ1-1; no clear D gene. The V gene lost 8 bases and the J gene lost 0 bases, with 13 bases spanning the gap. The germline V gene encodes CDR1 SNHLY and CDR2 FYNNEI. The CDR3 spans 14 residues.

Many counts were recorded for this clonotype. The chain links TRBV5-1 to TRBJ1-5; D is possibly TRBD1 (6 bases). The CDR3 length is 13 residues. CDR1 and CDR2 (germline): SGHRS, YFSETQ. Trimming shortened V by 4 bases and J by 6 bases, and 11 bases separated the two germline ends. CDR3 amino acids: CASSRGVGQPQHF. The CDR3 nucleotides read TGCGCCAGCAGCAGGGGGGTGGGTCAGCCCCAGCATTTT.

This rearrangement joins TRBV9 to TRBJ2-7, with D possibly TRBD1 on 5 matching bases. The germline V gene has CDR1 SGDLS and CDR2 YYNGEE. The CDR3 runs 14 residues. Deletions cut 4 bases from V and 7 bases from J, with 18 bases between. In DNA, the CDR3 is TGTGCCAGCAGCCCTCAAGGCCAGGGTCATGAGCAGTACTTC. As protein: CASSPQGQGHEQYF.

This clonotype was counted many times. This rearrangement joins TRBV30 to TRBJ1-1, with 8 bases identical to TRBD1. CDR3 length: 13 amino acids. Germline CDR1 is GTSNPN and CDR2 is SVGIG (reference sequence). Trimming took 3 bases from V and 1 from J; bases not matched to a gene: 1. For the CDR3, the DNA is TGTGCCTGGAGAGACAGGGGGAACACTGAAGCTTTCTTT. Amino acid sequence: CAWRDRGNTEAFF.

With regard to this clonotype: A much larger clone differs from this one at a single base, so this may be a read error. This sequence joins TRBV28 and TRBJ2-2, with 11 bases aligning to TRBD2. The CDR3 runs 18 residues. Per the germline V gene, CDR1 is MDHEN and CDR2 is SYDVKM. DNA of the CDR3: TGTGCCAGCAGTCCTGGAACTAGCGGGGGTTTGAACACCGGGGAGCTGTTGTTT. Its protein product is CASSPGTSGGLNTGELLF.

A remark on this clonotype: A much more abundant neighbour one base away suggests this may be a read error. This rearrangement joins TRBV12-3 or TRBV12-4 to TRBJ1-1; D uncertain. Trimming shortened V by 8 bases and J by 11 bases, and 15 bases separated the two germline ends. The CDR3 spans 11 residues. The CDR3 nucleotides read TGTGCCAGCGGTGATAGGTTGAGGGCTTTCTTT. It is translated as CASGDRLRAFF.

The chain is built from TRBV6-5 and TRBJ2-2; D gene ambiguous. The V end lost 2 bases, the J end lost 1 base, and 8 bases lay between the germline ends. Germline CDR1 is MNHEY and CDR2 is SVGAGI. This CDR3 comprises 15 residues. The CDR3 protein is CASSYRGQNTGELFF. The CDR3 coding sequence is TGTGCCAGCAGTTACCGAGGCCAGAACACCGGGGAGCTGTTTTTT.

This clonotype has a count of ten or more. J is TRBJ1-5 and V is TRBV6-1, with D maybe TRBD1 (6 bases). Between the trimmed V and J ends, which lost 6 bases and 3 bases, there was a span of 18 bases. The CDR3 covers 16 residues. The V gene's germline CDR1 is MNHNS and CDR2 SASEGT. The CDR3 DNA is TGTGCCAGCAGGCACATCCTGGGGGGCGTCAATCAGCCCCAGCATTTT. Protein product: CASRHILGGVNQPQHF.

This clonotype was detected many times. The chain has TRBV6-1 and TRBJ1-2, with D tentatively TRBD1 (5 bases). V was clipped by 5 bases and J by 5 bases, with 15 bases between them. The CDR3 contains 14 residues. Per the germline V gene, CDR1 is MNHNS and CDR2 is SASEGT. CDR3 residues: CASSYGADDYGYTF. CDR3 coding DNA: TGTGCCAGCAGTTACGGGGCTGACGATTATGGCTACACCTTC.

This chain uses TRBV5-1 with TRBJ1-2; 7 nucleotides line up with TRBD1. Losses at the gene ends were 0 bases for V and 6 bases for J; bases not matched to a gene: 14. The CDR3 has 17 amino acids. Germline values: CDR1 SGHRS, CDR2 YFSETQ. The CDR3 here is CASSLAPSTQGFHGYTF. The CDR3 DNA reads TGCGCCAGCAGCTTGGCCCCCTCCACACAGGGGTTCCATGGCTACACCTTC.

The rearrangement joins TRBV27 to TRBJ1-5; TRBD1 matches at 11 bases. The germline CDR1 and CDR2 sequences are MNHEY and SMNVEV (reference sequence). J was trimmed by 1 base and V by 6 bases; bases with no gene match: 8. CDR3 size: 17 residues. The CDR3 DNA reads TGTGCCAGCAGCCGGGACAGGGGGGGGGAAAGCAATCAGCCCCAGCATTTT. This gives the protein CASSRDRGGESNQPQHF.

A note on this clonotype: It may be a read error: a sequence one base away is much more abundant. The genes are TRBV5-1 and TRBJ1-1, with D unresolved. Germline loops: CDR1 SGHRS, CDR2 YFSETQ. The CDR3 runs 14 residues. This CDR3 is CTSSLALRQAEAFF. CDR3 bases: TGCACCAGCAGCTTGGCCCTTAGACAAGCTGAAGCTTTCTTT.

This clonotype came up many times. The chain couples TRBV7-9 to TRBJ1-1; TRBD1 is a possible D gene (5 bases). Germline CDR1 reads SEHNR; CDR2 reads FQNEAQ (reference sequence). The CDR3 is 11 residues long. With 6 bases removed from V and 6 bases from J, the gap between germline ends came to 8 bases. In DNA form, the CDR3 reads TGTGCCAGCAGGGGGACCTCTGAAGCTTTCTTT. Translating it yields CASRGTSEAFF.

The V and J genes are TRBV29-1 and TRBJ1-2, with no clear D. Trimming left V 7 bases short and J 2 bases short, with 11 bases between. This CDR3 contains 12 residues. From germline, CDR1 is SQVTM and CDR2 ANQGSEA. DNA for the CDR3: TGCAGCGCCCCGACATCGAACTATGGCTACACCTTC. Translation gives CSAPTSNYGYTF.

This clonotype was detected ten times or more. V is TRBV7-9 and J is TRBJ2-5; no firm D call. Germline CDR1 reads SEHNR; CDR2 reads FQNEAQ (reference sequence). CDR3 size: 14 residues. Trimming took 1 base from V and 3 from J, leaving 9 bases between them. CDR3 residues: CASSLVTLKETQYF. CDR3 sequence (DNA): TGTGCCAGCAGCTTAGTGACCCTGAAAGAGACCCAGTACTTC. Drawing the rest from reference TRBV7-9 and TRBJ2-5, the complete variable domain is DTGVSQNPRHKITKRGQNVTFRCDPISEHNRLYWYRQTLGQGPEFLTYFQNEAQLEKSRLLSDRFSAERPKGSFSTLEIQRTEQGDSAMYLCASSLVTLKETQYFGPGTRLLVL.

This clonotype was counted ten times or more. The V gene is TRBV30, the J gene TRBJ2-7, with D perhaps assigned TRBD1 or TRBD2 (6 bases each). Germline CDR1 GTSNPN, CDR2 SVGIG (reference sequence). The germline V and J ends were trimmed by 0 bases and 4 bases, with 10 bases remaining between them. The CDR3 covers 13 residues. CDR3 loop: CAWSVRGPYEQYF. CDR3 in DNA: TGTGCCTGGAGTGTACGGGGGCCTTACGAGCAGTACTTC.

This clonotype was counted between two and nine times. This chain joins TRBV9 and TRBJ2-7; no definite D call. Germline V lookup: CDR1 SGDLS, CDR2 YYNGEE. V shed 0 bases and J shed 2 bases, with 9 bases lying between them. This CDR3 comprises 14 residues. The CDR3 region has the DNA TGTGCCAGCAGCGTAGGGGAAGGGCCCTACGAGCAGTACTTC. It translates to CASSVGEGPYEQYF. Full variable domain (outside the CDR3, taken from reference TRBV9 and TRBJ2-7): DSGVTQTPKHLITATGQRVTLRCSPRSGDLSVYWYQQSLDQGLQFLIQYYNGEERAKGNILERFSAQQFPDLHSELNLSSLELGDSALYFCASSVGEGPYEQYFGPGTRLTVT.

This clonotype occurred a few times. The chain carries TRBV27 and TRBJ1-1; D is uncertain. V was pared by 3 bases and J by 11 bases, with 19 bases between. Germline loops: CDR1 MNHEY, CDR2 SMNVEV (reference sequence). The CDR3 loop spans 14 amino acids. CDR3 in DNA: TGTGCCAGCAGTTTCCAGCCGGCTACGGTCGGGGCTTTCTTT. Translated: CASSFQPATVGAFF.

There are many counts of this clonotype. The chain combines TRBV5-1 with TRBJ1-1; D is unresolved. The germline V gene encodes CDR1 SGHRS and CDR2 YFSETQ. With 2 bases removed from V and 1 base from J, the gap between germline ends came to 3 bases. The length of the CDR3 is 12 residues. CDR3 protein: CASSFENTEAFF. The CDR3 DNA is TGCGCCAGCAGCTTCGAGAACACTGAAGCTTTCTTT.

This clonotype was detected ten times or more. The CDR3: CATSVTENTEAFF. The CDR3 nucleotides read TGTGCCACCAGTGTAACCGAGAACACTGAAGCTTTCTTT. The chain joins TRBV24-1 to TRBJ1-1; D gene unclear. The ends were cut back, 5 bases at V and 1 base at J, with 7 bases in the middle. This CDR3 is built from 13 residues. The V gene's germline CDR1 is KGHDR and CDR2 SFDVKD.